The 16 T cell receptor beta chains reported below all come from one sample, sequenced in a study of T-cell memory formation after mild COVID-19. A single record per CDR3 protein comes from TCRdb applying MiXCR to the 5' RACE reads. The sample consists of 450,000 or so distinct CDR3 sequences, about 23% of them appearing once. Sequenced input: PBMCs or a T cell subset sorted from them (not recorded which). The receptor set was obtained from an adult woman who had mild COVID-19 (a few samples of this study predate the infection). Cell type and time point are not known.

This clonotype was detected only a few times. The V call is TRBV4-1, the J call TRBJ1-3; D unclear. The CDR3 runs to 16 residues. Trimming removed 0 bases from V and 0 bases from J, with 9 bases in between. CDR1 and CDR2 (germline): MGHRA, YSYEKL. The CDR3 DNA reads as TGCGCCAGCAGCCAAGAAAAAGGGAGCTCTGGAAACACCATATATTTT. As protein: CASSQEKGSSGNTIYF.

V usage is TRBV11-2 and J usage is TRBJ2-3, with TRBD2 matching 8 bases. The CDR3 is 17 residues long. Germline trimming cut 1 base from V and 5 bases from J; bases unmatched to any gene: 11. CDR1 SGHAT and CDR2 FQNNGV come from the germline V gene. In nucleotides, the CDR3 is TGTGCCAGCAGCTTAGGGTGGAGGCGGGGGGCGAAAGATACGCAGTATTTT. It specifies CASSLGWRRGAKDTQYF.

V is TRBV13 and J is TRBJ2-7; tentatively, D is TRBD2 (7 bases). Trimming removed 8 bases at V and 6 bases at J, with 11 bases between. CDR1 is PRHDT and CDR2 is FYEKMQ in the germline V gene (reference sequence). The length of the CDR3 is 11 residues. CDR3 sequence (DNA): TGTGCCAGCGGGGGGGGCACCGAGCAGTACTTC. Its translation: CASGGGTEQYF.

The CDR3 DNA is TGTGCCGTAGGGGATATGAAGTCCTACGAGCAGTACTTC. The encoded protein is CAVGDMKSYEQYF. V and J are TRBV10-3 and TRBJ2-7; a weak D match, TRBD1 (5 bases). Per the germline V gene, CDR1 is ENHRY and CDR2 is SYGVKD. Trimming left V 11 bases short and J 1 base short, with 15 bases between. CDR3 length equals 13 residues.

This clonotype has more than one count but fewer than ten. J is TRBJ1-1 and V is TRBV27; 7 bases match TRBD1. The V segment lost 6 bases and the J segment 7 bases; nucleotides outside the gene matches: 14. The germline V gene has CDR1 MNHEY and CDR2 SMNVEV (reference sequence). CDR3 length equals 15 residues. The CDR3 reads CASRGGRVNAGEAFF. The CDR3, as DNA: TGTGCCAGCAGAGGGGGCCGGGTGAACGCGGGTGAAGCTTTCTTT.

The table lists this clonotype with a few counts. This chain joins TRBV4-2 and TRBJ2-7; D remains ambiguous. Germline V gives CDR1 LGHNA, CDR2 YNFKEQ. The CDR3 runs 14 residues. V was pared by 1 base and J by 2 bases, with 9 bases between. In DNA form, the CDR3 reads TGTGCCAGCAGCCAAGTTACGGTGACCTACGAGCAGTACTTC. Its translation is CASSQVTVTYEQYF.

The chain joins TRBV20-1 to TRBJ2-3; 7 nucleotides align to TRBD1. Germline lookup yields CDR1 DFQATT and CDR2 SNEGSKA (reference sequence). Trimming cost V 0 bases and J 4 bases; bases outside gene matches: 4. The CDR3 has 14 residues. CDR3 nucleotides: TGCAGTGCTAGAGATTACAGGGGCGCAGATACGCAGTATTTT. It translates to CSARDYRGADTQYF.

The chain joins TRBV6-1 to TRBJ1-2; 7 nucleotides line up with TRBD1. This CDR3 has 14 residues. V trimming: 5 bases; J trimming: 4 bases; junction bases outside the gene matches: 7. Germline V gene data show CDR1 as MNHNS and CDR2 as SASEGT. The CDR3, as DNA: TGTGCCAGCAGTCTGGACAGGTTCAGCTATGGCTACACCTTC. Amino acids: CASSLDRFSYGYTF.

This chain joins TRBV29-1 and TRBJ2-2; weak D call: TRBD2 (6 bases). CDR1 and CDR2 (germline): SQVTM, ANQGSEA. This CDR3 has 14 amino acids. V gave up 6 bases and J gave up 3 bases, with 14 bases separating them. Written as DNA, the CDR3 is TGCAGCGTGCGTGGGGAGCGGGACACCGGGGAGCTGTTTTTT. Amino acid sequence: CSVRGERDTGELFF.

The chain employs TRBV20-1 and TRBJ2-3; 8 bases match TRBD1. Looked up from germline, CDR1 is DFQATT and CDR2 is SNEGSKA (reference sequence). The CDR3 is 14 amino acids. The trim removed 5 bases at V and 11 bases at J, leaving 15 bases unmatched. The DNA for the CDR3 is TGCAGTGCTTTGACAGGGGACGTGTCTGGAGGGCAGTATTTT. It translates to CSALTGDVSGGQYF.

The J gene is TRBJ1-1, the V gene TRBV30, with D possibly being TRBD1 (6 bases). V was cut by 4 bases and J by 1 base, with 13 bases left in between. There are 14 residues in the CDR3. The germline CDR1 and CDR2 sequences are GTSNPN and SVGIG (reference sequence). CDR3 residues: CAWNGDTSNTEAFF. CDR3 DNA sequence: TGTGCCTGGAATGGGGACACCTCGAACACTGAAGCTTTCTTT.

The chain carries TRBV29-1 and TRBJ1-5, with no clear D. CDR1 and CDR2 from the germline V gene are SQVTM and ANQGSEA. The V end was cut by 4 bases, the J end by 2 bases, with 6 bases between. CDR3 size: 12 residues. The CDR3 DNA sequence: TGCAGCGTTGGCAACGGCAATCAGCCCCAGCATTTT. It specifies CSVGNGNQPQHF.

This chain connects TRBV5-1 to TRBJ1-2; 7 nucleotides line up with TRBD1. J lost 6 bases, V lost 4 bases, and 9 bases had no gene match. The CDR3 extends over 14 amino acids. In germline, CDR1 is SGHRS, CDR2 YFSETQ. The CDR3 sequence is CASSTGADSHGYTF. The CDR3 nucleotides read TGCGCCAGCAGCACAGGGGCGGACAGCCATGGCTACACCTTC.

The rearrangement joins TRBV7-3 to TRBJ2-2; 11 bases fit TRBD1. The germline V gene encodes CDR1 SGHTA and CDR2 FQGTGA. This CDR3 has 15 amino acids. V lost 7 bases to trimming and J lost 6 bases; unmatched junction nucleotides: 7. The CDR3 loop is CASKEGTGGSGELFF. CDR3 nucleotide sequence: TGTGCCAGCAAAGAGGGGACAGGGGGATCCGGGGAGCTGTTTTTT.

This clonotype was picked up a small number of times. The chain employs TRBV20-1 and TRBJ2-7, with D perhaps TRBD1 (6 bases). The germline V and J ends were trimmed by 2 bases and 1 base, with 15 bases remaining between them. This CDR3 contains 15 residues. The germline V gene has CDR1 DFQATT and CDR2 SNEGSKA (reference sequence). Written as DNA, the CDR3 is TGCAGTGCTAGAAGGATCCGGGACAAGTCCTACGAGCAGTACTTC. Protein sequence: CSARRIRDKSYEQYF.

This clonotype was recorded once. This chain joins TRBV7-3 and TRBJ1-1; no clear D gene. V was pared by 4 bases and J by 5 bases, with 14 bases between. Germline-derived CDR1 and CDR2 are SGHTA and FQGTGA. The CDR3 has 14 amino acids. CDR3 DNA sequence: TGTGCCAGCAGCTCAGGCCTGGGAGGGACTGAAGCTTTCTTT. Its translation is CASSSGLGGTEAFF.